This T cell receptor beta chain comes out of a study of T cell repertoires in cytomegalovirus infection. The overall study: An indication of both CMV infection and matching HLA type came from public TCR beta signatures.

TCRdb reanalysed the reads using MiXCR and keeps one entry per CDR3 protein. The sample includes hundreds of thousands of distinct CDR3 sequences, approximately 40% seen only once; the top ten take 2.5% to 3.5%. The CDR3 runs 14 residues. Germline V gene data show CDR1 as SGHTA and CDR2 as FQGNSA. Germline trimming cut 1 base from V and 5 bases from J; bases unmatched to any gene: 4. Points from the study as a whole: Adding up the frequency of public TCR beta families identified people who carried CMV plus the relevant HLA. HLA-C-restricted CMV-specific TCR beta clonotypes were dominant in the ex vivo response.

In its sample, this clonotype was seen many times. Its matching antigen is unknown. The receptor's source is a human donor in good health (CMV status not recorded). Some clones in this sample may be carry-over from other donors' samples. The sample taken for sequencing was PBMCs. V is TRBV7-2 and J is TRBJ2-5; TRBD2 agrees at 7 bases. The CDR3, as DNA: TGTGCCAGCAGCTTAGGGACTAGACCGGAGACCCAGTACTTC. Encoded protein: CASSLGTRPETQYF. The full variable domain, its missing parts supplied by reference TRBV7-2 and TRBJ2-5, is GAGVSQSPSNKVTEKGKDVELRCDPISGHTALYWYRQSLGQGLEFLIYFQGNSAPDKSGLPSDRFSAERTGGSVSTLTIQRTQQEDSAVYLCASSLGTRPETQYFGPGTRLLVL.